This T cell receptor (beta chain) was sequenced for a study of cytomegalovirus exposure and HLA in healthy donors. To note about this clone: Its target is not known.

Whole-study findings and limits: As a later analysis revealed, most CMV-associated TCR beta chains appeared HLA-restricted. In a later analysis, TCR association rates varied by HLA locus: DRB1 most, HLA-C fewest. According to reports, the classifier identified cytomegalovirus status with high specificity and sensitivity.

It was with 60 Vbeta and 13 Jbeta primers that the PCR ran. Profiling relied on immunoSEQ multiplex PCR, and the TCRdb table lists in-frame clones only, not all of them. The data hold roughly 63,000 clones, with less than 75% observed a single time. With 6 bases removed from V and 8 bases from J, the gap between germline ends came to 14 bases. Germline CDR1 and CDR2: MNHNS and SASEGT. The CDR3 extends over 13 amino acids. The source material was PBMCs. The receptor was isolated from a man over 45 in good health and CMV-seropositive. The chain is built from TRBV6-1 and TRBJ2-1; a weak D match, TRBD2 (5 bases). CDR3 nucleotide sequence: TGTGCCAGCAGAAAAACTAGTTTCTATGAGCAGTTCTTC. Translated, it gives CASRKTSFYEQFF.